This T cell receptor beta chain stems from a study of T cell clonotyping in hematopoietic cell transplantation. The CDR3 totals 13 residues. The germline V gene encodes CDR1 LNHNV and CDR2 YYDKDF (reference sequence). Trimming cost V 0 bases and J 10 bases, with 10 bases left between them. Whole-study findings and limits: Recipient TCR diversity dropped after transplant; expanded clonotypes rose from day 30 to 180.

Sequencing used immunoSEQ multiplex PCR; TCRdb keeps in-frame clones, though not all of them. Found here are about 12,000 clones, 80% to 90% of them singletons; the top ten hold 3.5% to 4%. Turning to this clone: Its antigen is not known.

The V call is TRBV15, the J call TRBJ2-1; D ambiguous. Sequencing was performed on peripheral blood mononuclear cells. This TCR was sampled from a human donor who either received an allogeneic hematopoietic cell transplant for a myeloid malignancy or was a related donor (not recorded which). Some clones in this sample may be carry-over from other donors' samples. This CDR3 is CATSRDVKREQFF. CDR3 coding DNA: TGTGCCACCAGCAGAGATGTAAAAAGGGAGCAGTTCTTC.